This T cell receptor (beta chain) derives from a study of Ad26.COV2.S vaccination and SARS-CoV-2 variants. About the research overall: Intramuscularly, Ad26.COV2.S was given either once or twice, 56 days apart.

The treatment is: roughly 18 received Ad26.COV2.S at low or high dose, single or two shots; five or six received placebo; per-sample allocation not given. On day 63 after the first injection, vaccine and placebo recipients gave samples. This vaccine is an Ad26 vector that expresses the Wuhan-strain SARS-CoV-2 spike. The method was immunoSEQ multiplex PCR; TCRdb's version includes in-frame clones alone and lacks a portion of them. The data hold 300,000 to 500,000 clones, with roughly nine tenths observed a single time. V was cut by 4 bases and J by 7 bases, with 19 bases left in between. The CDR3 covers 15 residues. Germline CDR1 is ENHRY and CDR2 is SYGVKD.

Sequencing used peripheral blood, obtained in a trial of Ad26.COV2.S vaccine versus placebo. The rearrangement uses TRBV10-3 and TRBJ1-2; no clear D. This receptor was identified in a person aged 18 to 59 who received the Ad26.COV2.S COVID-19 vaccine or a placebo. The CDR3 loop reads CAISGLEGSLSGYTF. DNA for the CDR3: TGTGCCATCAGTGGATTAGAAGGGAGTTTAAGTGGCTACACCTTC.